The 31 T cell receptor beta chains in this list originate from one sample, sequenced in a study of identical twins (TCRdb year 2016). Library construction relied on 5' RACE. The run used an Illumina HiSeq 2000. TCRdb reworked the public reads: Q25 trimming with fastp, MiXCR clone assembly, productive beta chains retained. Every distinct CDR3 protein forms one entry, paired with its most common genes and DNA. The table for this sample lists about 150,000 distinct CDR3 sequences; 3% to 4.5% of them were counted only once. The ten largest make up 7.5% to 8.5% of the sample. Sequenced input: memory T cells sorted from blood. According to the study, the label for this sample's cell subset or site signals: CD45RO+ enriched T cells. The source of these receptors is a man between 18 and 35 years old in good health.

This chain connects TRBV28 to TRBJ2-1; D not resolved. Trimming removed 3 bases from V and 6 bases from J, with 9 bases in between. Germline V gene lookup returns CDR1 MDHEN and CDR2 SYDVKM. The CDR3 runs 13 residues. The CDR3 is CASSLVPANEQFF. DNA for the CDR3: TGTGCCAGCAGTTTGGTCCCGGCCAATGAGCAGTTCTTC.

This clonotype was observed many times. V is TRBV6-1 and J is TRBJ2-5; D unclear. This CDR3 is 13 amino acids long. V was shortened by 9 bases and J by 5 bases, with 16 bases between the two germline ends. The germline gives CDR1 MNHNS, CDR2 SASEGT. CDR3 region: CASSGPRKETQYF. In DNA, the CDR3 is TGTGCCAGTTCAGGACCACGGAAGGAGACCCAGTACTTC.

Many counts were recorded for this clonotype. This rearrangement joins TRBV14 to TRBJ2-7; 7 bases match TRBD1. The CDR3 contains 15 residues. V lost 0 bases and J lost 4; bases outside the gene matches: 6. From germline, CDR1 is SGHDN and CDR2 FVKESK. CDR3 region: CASSQDGRGWYEQYF. For the CDR3, the DNA is TGTGCCAGCAGCCAAGATGGCAGGGGGTGGTACGAGCAGTACTTC.

This clonotype has a count of ten or more. The rearrangement joins TRBV12-3 or TRBV12-4 to TRBJ2-3; D assignment may be TRBD1 or TRBD2 (5 bases each). V lost 8 bases and J 1 base, leaving 13 bases between the germline ends. The CDR3 has 14 residues. The CDR3 bases are TGTGCCAGCGTGCCTAGGGGAGGCACAGATACGCAGTATTTT. Its protein product is CASVPRGGTDTQYF.

This clonotype has a count of ten or more. The chain has TRBV5-1 and TRBJ2-5; a possible D gene is TRBD1 (6 bases). V was trimmed by 2 bases and J by 5 bases, leaving 16 bases between them. CDR3 size: 15 residues. The V gene's germline CDR1 is SGHRS and CDR2 YFSETQ. For the CDR3, the DNA is TGCGCCAGCAGCTTAAGTACGACAGGTTTGGAGACCCAGTACTTC. This codes for CASSLSTTGLETQYF.

This clonotype was observed at least ten times. The rearrangement uses TRBV29-1 and TRBJ1-1, with TRBD1 as a possible D gene (6 bases). Looked up from germline, CDR1 is SQVTM and CDR2 is ANQGSEA. This CDR3 comprises 15 residues. The germline V and J ends were trimmed by 2 bases and 0 bases, with 13 bases remaining between them. The CDR3, as DNA: TGCAGCGTTGAAAAGGGGGGTTATATGAACACTGAAGCTTTCTTT. It is translated as CSVEKGGYMNTEAFF.

This clonotype was counted at least ten times. The chain joins TRBV11-2 to TRBJ2-2; D call uncertain. There are 15 residues in the CDR3. Germline V gene data show CDR1 as SGHAT and CDR2 as FQNNGV. Trimming removed 0 bases at V and 0 bases at J, with 5 bases between. CDR3 residues: CASSLDYANTGELFF. CDR3 DNA: TGTGCCAGCAGCTTAGACTATGCGAACACCGGGGAGCTGTTTTTT.

This clonotype was counted many times. The chain uses TRBV5-5 and TRBJ2-1, with 9 bases lining up with TRBD1. The germline CDR1 and CDR2 sequences are SGHKS and YYEKEE (reference sequence). This CDR3 has 17 amino acids. V was clipped by 5 bases and J by 5 bases; unmatched bases: 14. The CDR3 loop reads CASRLRDPGQGNNEQFF. The CDR3 coding sequence is TGTGCCAGCAGGCTCAGAGATCCGGGACAGGGTAACAATGAGCAGTTCTTC.

The table lists this clonotype with many counts. The chain employs TRBV2 and TRBJ2-3, with TRBD2 as a possible D gene (5 bases). CDR3 size: 14 residues. V was trimmed by 8 bases and J by 0 bases, leaving 12 bases between them. Germline V CDR1 and CDR2: SNHLY, FYNNEI. The CDR3 protein is CASGADTSTDTQYF. The CDR3 DNA reads TGTGCCAGCGGAGCGGATACTAGCACAGATACGCAGTATTTT.

This clonotype was recorded at least ten times. The chain has TRBV11-2 and TRBJ2-7; TRBD1 is a possible D gene (5 bases). This CDR3 spans 14 amino acids. V lost 0 bases, J lost 3 bases, and 9 bases lay in between. Germline V CDR1 and CDR2: SGHAT, FQNNGV. The CDR3, as DNA: TGTGCCAGCAGCTTAGAGACAGAGAGCTACGAGCAGTACTTC. It translates to CASSLETESYEQYF.

The rearrangement uses TRBV6-1 and TRBJ2-1; 12 positions match TRBD2. Germline V gene sequence: CDR1 MNHNS, CDR2 SASEGT. This CDR3 is 18 amino acids long. Trimming at V came to 5 bases and at J to 0 bases, leaving 8 bases not matched to a gene. The CDR3 nucleotides read TGTGCCAGCAGTCGGACTAGCGGGGTGTTCAGCTCCTACAATGAGCAGTTCTTC. Translating gives CASSRTSGVFSSYNEQFF.

This clonotype was detected many times. The chain uses TRBV5-6 and TRBJ1-6; 8 bases align to TRBD1. The CDR3 is made up of 15 amino acids. The V and J ends lost 4 bases and 7 bases, in that order; junction bases with no gene match: 7. CDR1 and CDR2 (germline): SGHDT, YYEEEE. The CDR3 loop reads CASSHAWTGNSPLHF. In nucleotides, the CDR3 is TGTGCCAGCAGCCACGCCTGGACAGGGAATTCACCCCTCCACTTT.

The rearrangement uses TRBV5-1 and TRBJ2-5; the match to TRBD1 covers 11 bases. The CDR3 contains 15 residues. V was clipped by 4 bases and J by 4 bases; unmatched bases: 6. CDR1 SGHRS and CDR2 YFSETQ come from the germline V gene. The CDR3 bases are TGCGCCAGCAGCAGGGGACAGGGGGGTACAGAGACCCAGTACTTC. Its translation is CASSRGQGGTETQYF.

This clonotype was observed many times. This chain joins TRBV4-3 and TRBJ2-1; no firm D call. V lost 0 bases and J 3 bases, leaving 6 bases between the germline ends. The length of the CDR3 is 14 residues. The germline V gene has CDR1 LGHNA and CDR2 YSLEER. The CDR3 reads CASSQEPDYNEQFF. CDR3 coding DNA: TGCGCCAGCAGCCAAGAACCGGACTACAATGAGCAGTTCTTC.

This clonotype was observed many times. Here the CDR3 reads CSAARSNTYEQYF. The DNA for the CDR3 is TGCAGTGCTGCGCGGTCTAACACATACGAGCAGTACTTC. The J gene is TRBJ2-7, the V gene TRBV20-1; D gene uncertain. The CDR3 consists of 13 residues. Germline V CDR1 and CDR2: DFQATT, SNEGSKA (reference sequence). Trimming cost V 5 bases and J 4 bases, with 15 bases left between them.

The sample holds many counts of this clonotype. The chain recombines TRBV9 with TRBJ2-5; TRBD2 matches at 12 bases. Germline V CDR1 and CDR2: SGDLS, YYNGEE. V shed 0 bases, J shed 4 bases, and the junction held 7 bases outside the gene matches. This CDR3 is built from 17 residues. CDR3 nucleotides: TGTGCCAGCAGCGTAGGAGTCCTAGCGGGAGGGAGAGAGACCCAGTACTTC. Encoded protein: CASSVGVLAGGRETQYF.

This clonotype appeared many times. V gene TRBV5-1 combines with J gene TRBJ2-7; D not certain. V lost 0 bases to trimming and J lost 3 bases, with 13 bases between them. CDR3 length equals 15 residues. Germline CDR1 is SGHRS and CDR2 is YFSETQ. The DNA of the CDR3 is TGCGCCAGCAGCTTGGAGTATGGCCCTAACTACGAGCAGTACTTC. Translated, it gives CASSLEYGPNYEQYF.

This clonotype was detected only a few times. The chain employs TRBV7-9 and TRBJ2-1; D remains unclear. This CDR3 comprises 13 residues. The V end was cut by 8 bases, the J end by 1 base, with 9 bases between. Germline CDR1 reads SEHNR; CDR2 reads FQNEAQ (reference sequence). The CDR3 sequence is CASLGRSYNEQFF. The CDR3 bases are TGTGCCAGCTTAGGGCGGTCCTACAATGAGCAGTTCTTC.

In this sample, this clonotype turned up a few times. The chain employs TRBV18 and TRBJ2-3; D may be TRBD1 or TRBD2 (5 bases each). The CDR3 extends over 14 amino acids. The germline CDR1 and CDR2 sequences are KGHSH and LQKENI. V shed 2 bases and J shed 1 base, with 7 bases lying between them. This CDR3 is CASSPRGGTDTQYF. The CDR3 DNA reads TGTGCCAGCTCACCAAGGGGAGGCACAGATACGCAGTATTTT.

This clonotype was seen many times. The chain has TRBV5-1 and TRBJ2-1, with D possibly matching TRBD2 (6 bases). Germline CDR1 reads SGHRS; CDR2 reads YFSETQ. CDR3 length: 14 residues. V was trimmed by 1 base and J by 6 bases, leaving 11 bases between them. CDR3 DNA sequence: TGCGCCAGCAGCTTGCGGCGGGAACTCAATGAGCAGTTCTTC. Protein sequence: CASSLRRELNEQFF.

This clonotype was seen repeatedly, ten times or more. The genes are TRBV12-3 or TRBV12-4 and TRBJ2-2, with TRBD1 as a possible D gene (5 bases). Between the trimmed V and J ends, which lost 4 bases and 6 bases, there was a span of 9 bases. CDR3 length equals 13 residues. Here the CDR3 reads CASSSGFPGELFF. The CDR3 DNA reads TGTGCCAGCAGTTCAGGGTTCCCCGGGGAGCTGTTTTTT.

This clonotype was recorded at least ten times. The chain employs TRBV29-1 and TRBJ2-5; D is unresolved. CDR1 SQVTM and CDR2 ANQGSEA come from the germline V gene. The CDR3 extends over 12 amino acids. Trimming took 0 bases from V and 5 from J, leaving 7 bases between them. The CDR3 sequence: CSVEDGVETQYF. CDR3 nucleotide sequence: TGCAGCGTTGAAGATGGGGTCGAGACCCAGTACTTC.

This clonotype was picked up many times. The CDR3 loop is CASSYDGGHGLETQYF. The CDR3 DNA sequence: TGTGCCAGCAGTTACGACGGGGGGCACGGTTTAGAGACCCAGTACTTC. This chain connects TRBV6-5 to TRBJ2-5; possibly TRBD2 for D (7 bases). The CDR3 sequence is 16 residues long. Germline V gene data show CDR1 as MNHEY and CDR2 as SVGAGI. V shed 2 bases and J shed 4 bases, with 17 bases lying between them.

In this sample, this clonotype turned up many times. The chain has TRBV7-9 and TRBJ2-4; D may be TRBD1 (6 bases). V was shortened by 3 bases and J by 2 bases, with 14 bases between the two germline ends. From germline, CDR1 is SEHNR and CDR2 FQNEAQ (reference sequence). This CDR3 has 16 residues. As DNA, the CDR3 is TGTGCCAGCAGCTTGTTGAGAAGGGACACCAAAAACATTCAGTACTTC. It yields the protein CASSLLRRDTKNIQYF.

This clonotype was counted many times. The rearrangement links TRBV5-1 to TRBJ2-1; 7 nucleotides agree with TRBD1. The germline V gene encodes CDR1 SGHRS and CDR2 YFSETQ. V lost 3 bases to trimming and J lost 4 bases; unmatched junction nucleotides: 7. This CDR3 spans 15 amino acids. The CDR3: CASSSTGQRYNEQFF. CDR3 bases: TGCGCCAGCAGCTCGACGGGACAGAGATACAATGAGCAGTTCTTC.

This clonotype appeared many times. The chain joins TRBV12-3 or TRBV12-4 to TRBJ2-7; D is uncertain. V was clipped by 6 bases and J by 2 bases, with 14 bases between them. This CDR3 contains 14 residues. Here the CDR3 DNA reads TGTGCCAGCAGCCCACGACAACTGGCCTACGAGCAGTACTTC. This encodes CASSPRQLAYEQYF.

There are many counts of this clonotype. V usage is TRBV27 and J usage is TRBJ2-3; TRBD1 matches at 8 bases. Per germline, CDR1 MNHEY and CDR2 SMNVEV (reference sequence). The CDR3 has 15 residues. Germline trimming cut 6 bases from V and 4 bases from J; bases unmatched to any gene: 9. The CDR3 nucleotides are TGTGCCAGCAGGCGGGGACAGGCCAGACCAGATACGCAGTATTTT. Protein product: CASRRGQARPDTQYF.

The rearrangement uses TRBV10-3 and TRBJ2-6; the match to TRBD2 covers 8 bases. V shed 5 bases, J shed 0 bases, and the junction held 9 bases outside the gene matches. CDR1 and CDR2 from the germline V gene are ENHRY and SYGVKD. The CDR3 has 18 residues. The CDR3 protein is CAISWMLAGISGANVLTF. The CDR3 DNA reads TGTGCCATCAGTTGGATGCTAGCGGGTATCTCTGGGGCCAACGTCCTGACTTTC.

V and J are TRBV4-2 and TRBJ2-2; 8 positions agree with TRBD1. The CDR3 spans 16 residues. The J segment lost 1 base and the V segment lost 2 bases, leaving 3 bases of the junction unmatched. CDR1 is LGHNA and CDR2 is YNFKEQ in the germline V gene. For the CDR3, the DNA is TGTGCCAGCAGCCAACCAGGGACAGGGAACACCGGGGAGCTGTTTTTT. It translates to CASSQPGTGNTGELFF.

The table lists this clonotype with many counts. The chain joins TRBV7-2 to TRBJ2-1, with 8 bases that match TRBD1. Germline V lookup: CDR1 SGHTA, CDR2 FQGNSA. J was trimmed by 6 bases and V by 1 base; bases with no gene match: 5. CDR3 length equals 15 residues. In DNA, the CDR3 is TGTGCCAGCAGCTTAGTTTGGACAGGGAGCAATGAGCAGTTCTTC. This codes for CASSLVWTGSNEQFF.

Ten or more counts support this clonotype. This chain joins TRBV20-1 and TRBJ2-7, with D uncertain. The CDR3 length is 16 residues. Trimming pared 3 bases from V and 3 bases from J, leaving 21 bases between. The germline V gene has CDR1 DFQATT and CDR2 SNEGSKA (reference sequence). The DNA for the CDR3 is TGCAGTGCTAGTGGCCACTCCGCAACTATATTCTACGAGCAGTACTTC. Residues: CSASGHSATIFYEQYF.